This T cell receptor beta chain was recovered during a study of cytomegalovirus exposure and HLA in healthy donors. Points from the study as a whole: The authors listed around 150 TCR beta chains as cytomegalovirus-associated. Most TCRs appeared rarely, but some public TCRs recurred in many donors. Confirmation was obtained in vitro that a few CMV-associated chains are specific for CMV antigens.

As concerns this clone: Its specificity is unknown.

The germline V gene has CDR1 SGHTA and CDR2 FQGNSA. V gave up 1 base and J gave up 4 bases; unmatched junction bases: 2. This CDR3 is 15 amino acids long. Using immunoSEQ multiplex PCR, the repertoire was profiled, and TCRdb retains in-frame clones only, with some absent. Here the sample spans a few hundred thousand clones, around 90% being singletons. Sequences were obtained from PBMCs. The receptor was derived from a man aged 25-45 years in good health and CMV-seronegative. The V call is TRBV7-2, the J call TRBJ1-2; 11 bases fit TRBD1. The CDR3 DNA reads TGTGCCAGCAGCTTAGGTGGGACAGGGGGCTATGGCTACACCTTC. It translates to CASSLGGTGGYGYTF.